A single sample gave rise to the 14 T cell receptor beta chains below, sequenced in a study of blood T cell repertoires in COVID-19. Some clones are missing from TCRdb's copy, which holds only in-frame ones; the method was immunoSEQ multiplex PCR. The sample shows roughly 42,000 clones, roughly 80% of them seen only once. The sequenced sample consisted of peripheral blood. All receptors derive from an elderly woman with acute or convalescent COVID-19.

V gene TRBV10-3 combines with J gene TRBJ2-7, with 10 bases identical to TRBD1. The CDR3 is 15 amino acids. The ends lost 6 bases at V and 3 bases at J; junction bases unmatched: 8. CDR1 ENHRY and CDR2 SYGVKD come from the germline V gene. The CDR3 DNA is TGTGCCATCAGGGGGGACAGGGGATCAGACTACGAGCAGTACTTC. Translation gives CAIRGDRGSDYEQYF.

The chain has TRBV7-3 and TRBJ2-2; D gene unclear. Trimming removed 2 bases at V and 6 bases at J, with 10 bases between. Germline CDR1 and CDR2: SGHTA and FQGTGA. The CDR3 has 14 amino acids. CDR3 region: CASSLDSAAGELFF. CDR3 nucleotide sequence: TGTGCCAGCAGCTTAGACTCCGCGGCCGGGGAGCTGTTTTTT.

This rearrangement joins TRBV6-5 to TRBJ1-6, with 7 bases fitting TRBD1. The CDR3 is 14 amino acids. Per germline, CDR1 MNHEY and CDR2 SVGAGI. Trimming removed 4 bases from V and 13 bases from J; junction bases left unmatched: 10. For the CDR3, the DNA is TGTGCCAGCAGTTTGACAGGGATAGAGTCGCCCCTCCACTTT. This gives the protein CASSLTGIESPLHF.

The sample holds one count of this clone. This chain joins TRBV3-1 (or the pseudogene TRBV3-2) and TRBJ2-2; the D is unclear. The CDR3 contains 19 residues. The germline V and J ends were trimmed by 0 bases and 3 bases, with 20 bases remaining between them. Germline V lookup: CDR1 LGHDT, CDR2 YNNKEL (reference sequence). The CDR3 protein is CASSQEIICTRSDTGELFF. The CDR3 region has the DNA TGTGCCAGCAGCCAAGAAATTATTTGTACGAGGAGTGACACCGGGGAGCTGTTTTTT.

The rearrangement links TRBV20-1 to TRBJ2-3; 7 positions match TRBD1. CDR3 length: 11 amino acids. CDR1 and CDR2 from the germline V gene are DFQATT and SNEGSKA (reference sequence). V lost 6 bases and J lost 8; bases outside the gene matches: 5. The CDR3 nucleotides read TGCAGTGCCCCTAGGGACAGTACGCAGTATTTT. This gives the protein CSAPRDSTQYF.

The chain recombines TRBV30 with TRBJ1-2; 9 bases are a match to TRBD1. The CDR3 consists of 13 residues. The germline gives CDR1 GTSNPN, CDR2 SVGIG (reference sequence). V lost 2 bases, J lost 8 bases, and 6 bases stayed unmatched. In DNA, the CDR3 is TGTGCCTGGAGTATCGGGACAGGGAGCGGCTACACCTTC. Its translation is CAWSIGTGSGYTF.

The chain is built from TRBV7-8 and TRBJ1-2; the D gene is possibly TRBD1 (6 bases). Germline V gene sequence: CDR1 SGHVS, CDR2 FQNEAQ. The CDR3 runs 14 residues. Trimming left V 5 bases short and J 7 bases short, with 17 bases between. The CDR3 loop is CASSEQGGGSGYTF. DNA for the CDR3: TGTGCCAGCAGCGAACAGGGAGGGGGTTCTGGCTACACCTTC.

The chain recombines TRBV6-5 with TRBJ1-2; D is unclear. Germline V lookup: CDR1 MNHEY, CDR2 SVGAGI. The CDR3 covers 13 residues. The V and J ends lost 3 bases and 1 base respectively, with 6 bases between them. CDR3 loop: CASSYKSNYGYTF. For the CDR3, the DNA is TGTGCCAGCAGTTATAAGAGTAACTATGGCTACACCTTC.

The chain has TRBV7-6 and TRBJ1-1; no reliable D call. V was pared by 4 bases and J by 0 bases, with 12 bases between. The germline V gene encodes CDR1 SGHVS and CDR2 FNYEAQ. CDR3 length equals 15 residues. This CDR3 reads CASSYPRRVNTEAFF. The CDR3 nucleotides read TGTGCCAGCAGCTATCCAAGACGGGTGAACACTGAAGCTTTCTTT.

As DNA, the CDR3 is TGTGCCAGCAGCGTAGAGGGAGTGAACACTGAAGCTTTCTTT. This sequence encodes CASSVEGVNTEAFF. The chain couples TRBV9 to TRBJ1-1; no reliable D call. Trimming shortened V by 0 bases and J by 0 bases, and 6 bases separated the two germline ends. Germline lookup yields CDR1 SGDLS and CDR2 YYNGEE. CDR3 length: 14 residues.

The chain joins TRBV5-6 to TRBJ1-5; unclear D gene. Germline CDR1 SGHDT, CDR2 YYEEEE. The V and J ends lost 3 bases and 5 bases respectively, with 9 bases between them. The CDR3 is 13 residues long. CDR3 nucleotides: TGTGCCAGCAGCTCGAGTGTGGATCAGCCCCAGCATTTT. Translation: CASSSSVDQPQHF.

This clone occurred a few times. The CDR3 sequence is CASSPGGASYEQYF. As DNA, the CDR3 is TGTGCCAGCTCACCAGGCGGGGCCTCCTACGAGCAGTACTTC. This chain connects TRBV18 to TRBJ2-7, with D maybe TRBD2 (6 bases). CDR1 KGHSH and CDR2 LQKENI come from the germline V gene. The CDR3 sequence is 14 residues long. The V end lost 2 bases, the J end lost 0 bases, and 8 bases lay between the germline ends.

This rearrangement joins TRBV3-1 (or the pseudogene TRBV3-2) to TRBJ2-2; 11 nucleotides line up with TRBD1. V shed 8 bases, J shed 5 bases, and the junction held 7 bases outside the gene matches. The germline gives CDR1 LGHDT, CDR2 YNNKEL (reference sequence). The CDR3 is made up of 15 amino acids. The CDR3 DNA sequence: TGTGCCAGCCGTGGACAGGGGGCGCGGACCGGGGAGCTGTTTTTT. Translating gives CASRGQGARTGELFF.

This sequence joins TRBV6-5 and TRBJ1-2; maybe TRBD1 (5 bases). With 10 bases removed from V and 3 bases from J, the gap between germline ends came to 15 bases. This CDR3 is built from 13 residues. Germline CDR1 reads MNHEY; CDR2 reads SVGAGI. CDR3 sequence: CAISRVMDYGYTF. CDR3 sequence (DNA): TGTGCCATCTCCAGGGTAATGGACTATGGCTACACCTTC.